Shown below are 27 T cell receptor beta chains from a single sample sequenced in a study of T cell changes during pregnancy in multiple sclerosis (dated by TCRdb to between 2018 and 2021). The library was generated by the immunoSEQ multiplex PCR assay. Imported from immuneACCESS, the table was reduced by TCRdb to in-frame sequences with V and J called. These copies leave out some clones; in studies compared against another copy, an unresolved V gene accounts for under half, and the cause of the remainder is not known. This sample is represented by approximately 110,000 clones; approximately 91% of them were singletons. About 3.5% of the sample lies in the top ten. Material: peripheral blood, obtained after pregnancy. These receptors all stem from a female donor with multiple sclerosis, enrolled in a pregnancy study.

The gene calls are TRBV10-3 and TRBJ1-1; possible D gene TRBD1, 6 bases. V gave up 6 bases and J gave up 0 bases, with 11 bases separating them. The CDR3 runs 14 residues. Germline V gene lookup returns CDR1 ENHRY and CDR2 SYGVKD. The CDR3 DNA is TGTGCCATCAGCTACAGGGACGTGAACACTGAAGCTTTCTTT. The encoded protein is CAISYRDVNTEAFF.

This sequence joins TRBV4-1 and TRBJ1-1; 7 nucleotides line up with TRBD1. From germline, CDR1 is MGHRA and CDR2 YSYEKL. After removal of 0 bases from V and 7 bases from J, the junction contained 11 bases not matched to a gene. The CDR3 is 16 amino acids. Here the CDR3 reads CASSQDPNPQGNEAFF. The CDR3 DNA reads TGCGCCAGCAGCCAAGATCCCAACCCACAGGGGAATGAAGCTTTCTTT.

The rearrangement links TRBV9 to TRBJ2-1; 14 bases are shared with TRBD2. The CDR3 extends over 17 amino acids. In germline, CDR1 is SGDLS, CDR2 YYNGEE. J gave up 3 bases and V 5 bases, and 7 bases lay outside the gene matches. DNA of the CDR3: TGTGCCAGCAGTTTTGGACTAGCGGGGGGCCTCTACAATGAGCAGTTCTTC. This codes for CASSFGLAGGLYNEQFF.

This clone was counted once. An end of the junction does not agree with germline; a read error may underlie this. This chain uses TRBV7-7 with TRBJ1-1; D is undetermined. The CDR3 is 13 residues long. Germline V gives CDR1 SSHAT, CDR2 FNYEAQ (reference sequence). The DNA for the CDR3 is TGTGCTAGCAGCTCTCGGTTGAACACTGAAGCTTTCTTT. Residues: CASSSRLNTEAFF.

The gene calls are TRBV29-1 and TRBJ1-6; D is perhaps TRBD1 (6 bases). The CDR3 spans 13 residues. V dropped 4 bases and J dropped 7 bases, with 11 bases sitting between them. Germline V CDR1 and CDR2: SQVTM, ANQGSEA. The CDR3 DNA sequence: TGCAGCGTTGGCGGGGGCGGCAATTCACCCCTCCACTTT. Protein sequence: CSVGGGGNSPLHF.

This chain uses TRBV9 with TRBJ1-1; D unresolved. The CDR3 is 13 amino acids. Trimming took off 3 bases at V and 1 base at J, with 7 bases between the two ends. CDR1 is SGDLS, CDR2 YYNGEE, per germline. The CDR3 protein is CASSETPNTEAFF. The CDR3 nucleotides read TGTGCCAGCAGCGAGACACCGAACACTGAAGCTTTCTTT.

The rearrangement links TRBV10-3 to TRBJ2-3; D gene unclear. Germline values: CDR1 ENHRY, CDR2 SYGVKD. Trimming cost V 0 bases and J 3 bases, with 7 bases left between them. The length of the CDR3 is 14 residues. The CDR3 loop reads CAISESGRTDTQYF. The CDR3 DNA reads TGTGCCATCAGTGAGTCGGGCAGGACAGATACGCAGTATTTT.

The CDR3 region has the DNA TGTGCCACCTTAGGTGCGGAGAACACTGAAGCTTTCTTT. Its translation is CATLGAENTEAFF. The chain recombines TRBV6-5 with TRBJ1-1, with no clear D. Germline V lookup: CDR1 MNHEY, CDR2 SVGAGI. The V gene lost 10 bases and the J gene lost 1 base, with 13 bases spanning the gap. The CDR3 loop spans 13 amino acids.

This chain connects TRBV29-1 to TRBJ1-2; D gene unclear. V lost 4 bases and J 2 bases, leaving 8 bases between the germline ends. The CDR3 covers 12 residues. Looked up from germline, CDR1 is SQVTM and CDR2 is ANQGSEA. CDR3 sequence: CSVARENYGYTF. The CDR3, as DNA: TGCAGCGTTGCTCGGGAGAACTATGGCTACACCTTC.

CDR3: CASSLDVWGVSSPGELFF. DNA for the CDR3: TGTGCCAGCAGCTTGGATGTTTGGGGGGTATCGTCCCCCGGGGAGCTGTTTTTT. The V and J genes are TRBV5-6 and TRBJ2-2, with D perhaps matching TRBD2 (6 bases). Germline CDR1 is SGHDT and CDR2 is YYEEEE. CDR3 length: 18 residues. Trimming left V 0 bases short and J 6 bases short, with 21 bases between.

A single count supports this clone. The chain is built from TRBV6-1 and TRBJ1-2; no clear D. The CDR3 extends over 13 amino acids. CDR1 is MNHNS and CDR2 is SASEGT in the germline V gene. V was clipped by 0 bases and J by 5 bases, with 7 bases between them. CDR3 coding DNA: TGTGCCAGCAGTGAAGCGAACAAATATGGCTACACCTTC. Translated, it gives CASSEANKYGYTF.

The chain couples TRBV4-2 to TRBJ2-5, with 7 positions matching TRBD2. The trim removed 1 base at V and 0 bases at J, leaving 5 bases unmatched. The CDR3 runs 16 residues. Per germline, CDR1 LGHNA and CDR2 YNFKEQ. The CDR3 spells CASSQVPGGYQETQYF. In nucleotides, the CDR3 is TGTGCCAGCAGCCAAGTTCCCGGGGGGTACCAAGAGACCCAGTACTTC.

V and J are TRBV6-1 and TRBJ2-7, with 9 bases fitting TRBD1. With 8 bases clipped from V and 6 bases from J, the junction kept 14 bases outside the gene matches. CDR1 is MNHNS, CDR2 SASEGT, per germline. CDR3 length equals 15 residues. The CDR3 coding sequence is TGTGCCAGCTATAAGCTACAGGGGGCCCAGGGCGAGCAGTACTTC. It specifies CASYKLQGAQGEQYF.

The J gene is TRBJ2-3, the V gene TRBV2; no reliable D call. This CDR3 comprises 16 residues. V lost 3 bases, J lost 0 bases, and 13 bases lay in between. The V gene's germline CDR1 is SNHLY and CDR2 FYNNEI. The CDR3 protein is CASSDYVFRSTDTQYF. The CDR3 DNA reads TGTGCCAGCAGTGATTATGTGTTTCGTAGCACAGATACGCAGTATTTT.

This rearrangement joins TRBV19 to TRBJ1-3; TRBD1 aligns across 8 bases. The V and J ends lost 5 bases and 4 bases, in that order; junction bases with no gene match: 10. The CDR3 is made up of 16 amino acids. The germline V gene has CDR1 LNHDA and CDR2 SQIVND (reference sequence). CDR3 amino acids: CASSHPGTGRGNTIYF. CDR3 DNA sequence: TGTGCCAGTAGTCACCCCGGGACAGGTAGAGGAAACACCATATATTTT.

The J gene is TRBJ1-1, the V gene TRBV5-6; D is perhaps TRBD1 (5 bases). Trimming shortened V by 4 bases and J by 0 bases, and 19 bases separated the two germline ends. Per the germline V gene, CDR1 is SGHDT and CDR2 is YYEEEE. The CDR3 loop spans 17 amino acids. As DNA, the CDR3 is TGTGCCAGCAGCGCTCCCCAGAGATTAGGGGTGAACACTGAAGCTTTCTTT. Translation gives CASSAPQRLGVNTEAFF.

The J gene is TRBJ1-6, the V gene TRBV21-1. TRBV21-1 represents a pseudogene. CDR3 length: 17 amino acids. The CDR3 nucleotides read TGTGCCAGCAAGCCTCATTCGGGGGGCTCCTATAATTCACCCCTCCACTTT. This encodes CASKPHSGGSYNSPLHF.

The chain is built from TRBV5-5 and TRBJ1-1, with TRBD1 identical over 7 bases. In germline, CDR1 is SGHKS, CDR2 YYEKEE (reference sequence). This CDR3 contains 15 residues. J was trimmed by 3 bases and V by 0 bases; bases with no gene match: 5. The CDR3 coding sequence is TGTGCCAGCAGCTTGGGGGCCAGGGGGGACACTGAAGCTTTCTTT. It codes for CASSLGARGDTEAFF.

The chain recombines TRBV6-1 with TRBJ1-1, with D possibly TRBD1 on 6 matching bases. CDR1 is MNHNS, CDR2 SASEGT, per germline. The germline V and J ends were trimmed by 4 bases and 4 bases, with 10 bases remaining between them. The length of the CDR3 is 13 residues. CDR3 loop: CASSGQVVTEAFF. The CDR3 DNA is TGTGCCAGCAGTGGACAGGTGGTCACTGAAGCTTTCTTT.

The V and J genes are TRBV5-6 and TRBJ1-4, with D possibly matching TRBD1 (5 bases). The V end was cut by 0 bases, the J end by 3 bases, with 15 bases between. Germline values: CDR1 SGHDT, CDR2 YYEEEE. There are 17 residues in the CDR3. This CDR3 is CASSLAGGGKANEKLFF. CDR3 nucleotide sequence: TGTGCCAGCAGCTTGGCCGGGGGGGGGAAGGCTAATGAAAAACTGTTTTTT.

CDR3 residues: CATSSEQGDLTQHF. Written as DNA, the CDR3 is TGTGCCACCAGCAGTGAACAGGGCGATCTGACCCAGCATTTT. This chain joins TRBV15 and TRBJ1-5, with D maybe TRBD1 (6 bases). The CDR3 consists of 14 residues. V lost 3 bases and J 11 bases, leaving 17 bases between the germline ends. Looked up from germline, CDR1 is LNHNV and CDR2 is YYDKDF (reference sequence).

The rearrangement links TRBV5-1 to TRBJ2-2, with 7 bases that match TRBD2. Trimming removed 0 bases from V and 5 bases from J; junction bases left unmatched: 4. Germline V gives CDR1 SGHRS, CDR2 YFSETQ. This CDR3 spans 15 amino acids. The CDR3 DNA follows: TGCGCCAGCAGCTTGGGGTCGCGGGGGACCGGGGAGCTGTTTTTT. Amino acids: CASSLGSRGTGELFF.

V and J are TRBV5-5 and TRBJ1-2; 9 positions agree with TRBD1. Germline CDR1 SGHKS, CDR2 YYEKEE (reference sequence). The CDR3 sequence is 15 residues long. V lost 2 bases and J lost 2; bases outside the gene matches: 4. The DNA of the CDR3 is TGTGCCAGCAGCTTTAGGGACAGGGTCAACTATGGCTACACCTTC. Its translation: CASSFRDRVNYGYTF.

The chain joins TRBV15 to TRBJ1-5; perhaps TRBD1 as D (5 bases). The CDR3 is 15 residues long. Germline V gene lookup returns CDR1 LNHNV and CDR2 YYDKDF (reference sequence). V lost 0 bases and J 3 bases, leaving 9 bases between the germline ends. The CDR3 reads CATSRDLGDNQPQHF. The CDR3 DNA reads as TGTGCCACCAGCAGAGATTTAGGGGACAATCAGCCCCAGCATTTT. Full variable domain (missing parts from reference TRBV15 and TRBJ1-5): DAMVIQNPRYQVTQFGKPVTLSCSQTLNHNVMYWYQQKSSQAPKLLFHYYDKDFNNEADTPDNFQSRRPNTSFCFLDIRSPGLGDTAMYLCATSRDLGDNQPQHFGDGTRLSIL.

This chain links TRBV5-8 with TRBJ2-3, with a weak D call TRBD2 (5 bases). CDR3 length equals 17 residues. The germline gives CDR1 SGHTS, CDR2 YDEGEE. V was pared by 4 bases and J by 3 bases, with 21 bases between. For the CDR3, the DNA is TGTGCCAGCAGCCCCGCATCGGGGATTTTGGGAACAGATACGCAGTATTTT. This translates into CASSPASGILGTDTQYF.

This rearrangement joins TRBV7-9 to TRBJ1-2; 7 positions agree with TRBD1. The germline V gene has CDR1 SEHNR and CDR2 FQNEAQ (reference sequence). The CDR3 has 13 amino acids. With 1 base clipped from V and 8 bases from J, the junction kept 4 bases outside the gene matches. The CDR3 protein is CASSLGSGGGYTF. DNA for the CDR3: TGTGCCAGCAGCTTAGGTTCAGGGGGAGGCTACACCTTC.

The J gene is TRBJ2-7, the V gene TRBV10-3; 8 positions agree with TRBD2. V was clipped by 11 bases and J by 4 bases; unmatched bases: 7. Germline CDR1 is ENHRY and CDR2 is SYGVKD. The CDR3 consists of 12 residues. The CDR3 loop reads CAAGTSLYEQYF. The DNA of the CDR3 is TGTGCCGCAGGGACTAGTTTATACGAGCAGTACTTC.